One and the same sample provided the 17 T cell receptor beta chains below, sequenced in a study of shared clonotypes between healthy human individuals. Profiling relied on immunoSEQ multiplex PCR, and the TCRdb table lists in-frame clones only, not all of them. The repertoire holds more than 2,000,000 clones, with 85% to 95% as singletons. Sequencing used naive CD4+ T cells from PBMCs. Regarding subset: CD45RA+ positively selected. These receptors originate from a man in his late teens or twenties in good health. Some clones in this sample may be carry-over from other donors' samples.

The sample holds one count of this clone. V is TRBV29-1 and J is TRBJ2-3, with D unresolved. V was trimmed by 4 bases and J by 0 bases, leaving 11 bases between them. Germline V lookup: CDR1 SQVTM, CDR2 ANQGSEA. CDR3 length: 14 amino acids. This CDR3 reads CSVVIIASTDTQYF. The CDR3 bases are TGCAGCGTTGTGATTATCGCGAGCACAGATACGCAGTATTTT.

The V call is TRBV28, the J call TRBJ2-7; perhaps TRBD2 as D (5 bases). Germline loops: CDR1 MDHEN, CDR2 SYDVKM. The CDR3 is 14 residues long. Trimming pared 5 bases from V and 2 bases from J, leaving 13 bases between. CDR3 DNA sequence: TGTGCCAGCAGTCCCGGCGGGCTTGCCTACGAGCAGTACTTC. Translated, it gives CASSPGGLAYEQYF.

This rearrangement joins TRBV28 to TRBJ2-7; D perhaps matches TRBD1 (5 bases). The CDR3 runs to 15 residues. V lost 5 bases and J lost 2, with 16 bases in between. Per the germline V gene, CDR1 is MDHEN and CDR2 is SYDVKM. The CDR3 here is CASSTQGIKAYEQYF. DNA for the CDR3: TGTGCCAGCAGTACCCAGGGCATAAAAGCCTACGAGCAGTACTTC.

CDR3 sequence: CAGKASGSRDEQFF. CDR3 nucleotide sequence: TGTGCCGGTAAGGCTAGCGGGAGCAGGGATGAGCAGTTCTTC. The V and J genes are TRBV7-8 and TRBJ2-1; 10 nucleotides match TRBD2. Per the germline V gene, CDR1 is SGHVS and CDR2 is FQNEAQ. The V gene end was trimmed by 11 bases and the J gene end by 8 bases; junction bases not matched to a gene: 12. This CDR3 region has 14 residues. The full variable domain, rest sourced from reference TRBV7-8 and TRBJ2-1, is GAGVSQSPRYKVAKRGQDVALRCDPISGHVSLFWYQQALGQGPEFLTYFQNEAQLDKSGLPSDRFFAERPEGSVSTLKIQRTQQEDSAVYLCAGKASGSRDEQFFGPGTRLTVL.

The chain has TRBV5-1 and TRBJ2-7; 11 bases are shared with TRBD2. The V segment lost 7 bases and the J segment 3 bases; nucleotides outside the gene matches: 6. The CDR3 length is 14 residues. Germline CDR1 reads SGHRS; CDR2 reads YFSETQ. This chain's CDR3 is CASRLGLAVYEQYF. In nucleotides, the CDR3 is TGCGCCAGCCGTTTGGGACTAGCGGTCTACGAGCAGTACTTC.

The rearrangement links TRBV18 to TRBJ2-1, with 13 bases aligning to TRBD2. Germline CDR1 is KGHSH and CDR2 is LQKENI. The CDR3 has 17 residues. J was trimmed by 4 bases and V by 0 bases; bases with no gene match: 3. CDR3 sequence (DNA): TGTGCCAGCTCACCACCCAAACTAGCGGGAGGGTACAATGAGCAGTTCTTC. This gives the protein CASSPPKLAGGYNEQFF. The entire variable domain, with the rest obtained from reference TRBV18 and TRBJ2-1, is as follows: NAGVMQNPRHLVRRRGQEARLRCSPMKGHSHVYWYRQLPEEGLKFMVYLQKENIIDESGMPKERFSAEFPKEGPSILRIQQVVRGDSAAYFCASSPPKLAGGYNEQFFGPGTRLTVL.

The chain combines TRBV19 with TRBJ1-1; D is possibly TRBD1 (6 bases). The V end lost 2 bases, the J end lost 7 bases, and 11 bases lay between the germline ends. Germline CDR1 and CDR2: LNHDA and SQIVND (reference sequence). This CDR3 is 13 amino acids long. The CDR3 reads CASSITGTSEAFF. The CDR3 DNA is TGTGCCAGTAGTATAACCGGGACAAGTGAAGCTTTCTTT.

V gene TRBV5-6 combines with J gene TRBJ2-7; D gene unclear. The V gene's germline CDR1 is SGHDT and CDR2 YYEEEE. V lost 4 bases to trimming and J lost 0 bases, with 11 bases between them. The CDR3 length is 14 residues. CDR3 protein: CASSHGRVSYEQYF. The CDR3 nucleotides read TGTGCCAGCAGCCACGGCCGGGTCTCCTACGAGCAGTACTTC.

The DNA for the CDR3 is TGTGCCAGTGGCCCGGGGGGGAATAGCAATCAGCCCCAGCATTTT. Encoded protein: CASGPGGNSNQPQHF. This chain links TRBV7-2 with TRBJ1-5, with D perhaps matching TRBD1 (5 bases). The V end was cut by 9 bases, the J end by 0 bases, with 15 bases between. Germline CDR1 SGHTA, CDR2 FQGNSA. There are 15 residues in the CDR3.

This sequence joins TRBV29-1 and TRBJ1-1; 9 bases agree with TRBD1. V lost 6 bases and J lost 8; bases outside the gene matches: 13. The length of the CDR3 is 14 residues. Per the germline V gene, CDR1 is SQVTM and CDR2 is ANQGSEA. The CDR3 DNA reads TGCAGCGTCGCTTGGGACAGGGCTGGAGGAGAAGCTTTCTTT. It is translated as CSVAWDRAGGEAFF. The full variable domain, with the rest looked up from reference TRBV29-1 and TRBJ1-1, is SAVISQKPSRDICQRGTSLTIQCQVDSQVTMMFWYRQQPGQSLTLIATANQGSEATYESGFVIDKFPISRPNLTFSTLTVSNMSPEDSSIYLCSVAWDRAGGEAFFGQGTRLTVV.

V is TRBV11-2 and J is TRBJ2-7, with 16 bases aligning to TRBD2. Germline CDR1 and CDR2: SGHAT and FQNNGV. The CDR3 consists of 15 residues. V lost 5 bases to trimming and J lost 4 bases; unmatched junction nucleotides: 2. In DNA form, the CDR3 reads TGTGCCAGCAGCCAGGGACTAGCGGGAGGGTACGAGCAGTACTTC. Residues: CASSQGLAGGYEQYF.

V usage is TRBV11-3 and J usage is TRBJ1-1; D unresolved. Germline V gene data show CDR1 as SGHNT and CDR2 as YENEEA. The CDR3 sequence is 14 residues long. V was trimmed by 5 bases and J by 0 bases, leaving 10 bases between them. CDR3 bases: TGTGCCAGCAGCCCCGGGCAGCTGAACACTGAAGCTTTCTTT. Residues: CASSPGQLNTEAFF. Supplemented by reference TRBV11-3 and TRBJ1-1, the full variable domain reads EAGVVQSPRYKIIEKKQPVAFWCNPISGHNTLYWYLQNLGQGPELLIRYENEEAVDDSQLPKDRFSAERLKGVDSTLKIQPAELGDSAVYLCASSPGQLNTEAFFGQGTRLTVV.

The J gene is TRBJ2-3, the V gene TRBV18; D is perhaps TRBD2 (5 bases). Germline CDR1 and CDR2: KGHSH and LQKENI. The CDR3 length is 15 residues. V was clipped by 3 bases and J by 0 bases, with 10 bases between them. CDR3 amino acids: CASSPRIASTDTQYF. The CDR3 DNA reads as TGTGCCAGCTCACCGAGGATAGCGAGCACAGATACGCAGTATTTT.

This clone came up once. This chain connects TRBV6-5 to TRBJ2-7; D is possibly TRBD1 (5 bases). CDR1 is MNHEY, CDR2 SVGAGI, per germline. V lost 4 bases and J 3 bases, leaving 16 bases between the germline ends. The CDR3 is made up of 15 amino acids. The CDR3 DNA follows: TGTGCCAGCAGTTCCCAGGGTCTCCTCTTCTACGAGCAGTACTTC. Protein product: CASSSQGLLFYEQYF.

The CDR3 sequence: CASSLRDSNTGELFF. The CDR3, as DNA: TGTGCCAGCTCGCTCCGGGACAGCAACACCGGGGAGCTGTTTTTT. V and J are TRBV18 and TRBJ2-2; 7 positions match TRBD1. J lost 2 bases, V lost 6 bases, and 6 bases had no gene match. The CDR3 runs to 15 residues. Germline CDR1 reads KGHSH; CDR2 reads LQKENI. The whole variable domain, remainder taken from reference TRBV18 and TRBJ2-2, is NAGVMQNPRHLVRRRGQEARLRCSPMKGHSHVYWYRQLPEEGLKFMVYLQKENIIDESGMPKERFSAEFPKEGPSILRIQQVVRGDSAAYFCASSLRDSNTGELFFGEGSRLTVL.

The V gene is TRBV29-1, the J gene TRBJ2-1; no clear D. The germline V and J ends were trimmed by 4 bases and 7 bases, with 20 bases remaining between them. CDR1 and CDR2 (germline): SQVTM, ANQGSEA. CDR3 size: 15 residues. The CDR3: CSVGPTRDAGNEQFF. As DNA, the CDR3 is TGCAGCGTTGGGCCGACTCGCGATGCTGGGAATGAGCAGTTCTTC.

This clone was seen only once. V gene TRBV9 combines with J gene TRBJ1-1; D call uncertain. The CDR3 loop spans 14 amino acids. Deletions cut 0 bases from V and 5 bases from J, with 11 bases between. Germline CDR1 and CDR2: SGDLS and YYNGEE. The CDR3 region is CASSVATERTEAFF. Written as DNA, the CDR3 is TGTGCCAGCAGCGTAGCTACGGAGAGGACTGAAGCTTTCTTT.